This T cell receptor (beta chain) originates from a study of human thymus T cells. The length of the CDR3 is 15 residues. Germline V gene data show CDR1 as MDHEN and CDR2 as SYDVKM. V was shortened by 0 bases and J by 4 bases, with 12 bases between the two germline ends. Corrective heart surgery yielded resections, and these provided the thymus tissue. This clone was picked up one time. What it recognizes is unknown. Study-wide points: There appeared to be biased usage of V and J genes in thymic and blood repertoires.

Produced via immunoSEQ multiplex PCR; TCRdb's table is partial and in-frame only. There are tens of thousands of clones in the sample; 95% to 98% occur only once, and roughly 0.028% lies in the top ten. The V gene is TRBV28, the J gene TRBJ1-2; D is unclear. The sample was thymus tissue. This receptor was identified in a boy younger than two with a congenital heart defect but otherwise immunologically healthy. CDR3 DNA: TGTGCCAGCAGTTTATGCACAGCGGAGTCCTATGGCTACACCTTC. Translating gives CASSLCTAESYGYTF.